This T cell receptor (beta chain) was recorded in a study of blood T cell repertoires in COVID-19. Study background: Sites in the United States, Italy and Spain provided acute and convalescent COVID-19 samples.

The authors' processing: Reference gene primer amplification gave estimated nucleated cell counts. Measured with immunoSEQ multiplex PCR; TCRdb has only the in-frame clones, and not every one. V, J and clone size are taken as reported in that table, and D and trimming were inferred from the DNA itself. The sample records some 130,000 clones, over 60% being singletons. The sequencing sample was made of peripheral blood. This TCR was recovered from an older woman with acute or convalescent COVID-19.

CDR3 protein: CASSQDRGVQPQHF. The DNA for the CDR3 is TGTGCCAGCAGCCAAGACAGGGGGGTTCAGCCCCAGCATTTT. The V and J genes are TRBV3-1 (or the pseudogene TRBV3-2) and TRBJ1-5, with 7 nucleotides matching TRBD1. Germline values: CDR1 LGHDT, CDR2 YNNKEL (reference sequence). The V segment lost 0 bases and the J segment 6 bases; nucleotides outside the gene matches: 2. The CDR3 runs 14 residues.